Presented here are 30 T cell receptor beta chains from one specimen sequenced in a study of T-cell reconstitution after alpha-beta-depleted transplantation in children. Researchers prepared the TCRbeta library using unique molecular identifiers, the study reports. TCRdb ran MiXCR on the PCR reads and lists one entry per CDR3 protein. Among about 980,000 distinct CDR3 sequences listed, about 29% were seen once. Here the sequenced sample was PBMCs, mostly from graft donor cells, taken 360 days after TCRalphabeta/CD19-depleted stem cell transplant. These receptors came from a boy in the first two years of life who had a stem cell transplant for SCID, so the T cells may come from the graft donor.

V usage is TRBV4-3 and J usage is TRBJ1-1, with TRBD1 matching 8 bases. J was trimmed by 8 bases and V by 1 base; bases with no gene match: 6. The germline V gene encodes CDR1 LGHNA and CDR2 YSLEER. The CDR3 is 14 residues long. The CDR3 nucleotides read TGCGCCAGCAGCCAAGGGGGACAGGTTGGGGAAGCTTTCTTT. Translation gives CASSQGGQVGEAFF.

This clonotype was found a few times. The chain joins TRBV12-3 or TRBV12-4 to TRBJ2-2; unclear D gene. This CDR3 has 16 amino acids. Trimming removed 1 base at V and 2 bases at J, with 11 bases between. CDR3 sequence: CASSLGPSFNTGELFF. The DNA of the CDR3 is TGTGCCAGCAGTTTAGGTCCTAGTTTCAACACCGGGGAGCTGTTTTTT.

In regard to this clonotype: The germline gene is not matched at one end of the junction; a read error may be the cause. The CDR3 DNA reads as TGTGCCAGCAATTACGGGTACAGGGCTAGCAATCAGCCCCAGCATTTT. Protein sequence: CASNYGYRASNQPQHF. The chain combines TRBV6-5 with TRBJ1-5; possible D gene TRBD1, 6 bases. The CDR3 runs 16 residues. Germline lookup yields CDR1 MNHEY and CDR2 SVGAGI.

This clonotype has a handful of counts. The V call is TRBV5-4, the J call TRBJ2-7; 15 bases match TRBD2. This CDR3 comprises 19 residues. J lost 4 bases, V lost 3 bases, and 14 bases had no gene match. The germline gives CDR1 SGHNT, CDR2 YYREEE (reference sequence). CDR3 residues: CASSSSGLAGGLRRYEQYF. The CDR3 DNA reads TGTGCCAGCAGCTCGTCGGGACTAGCGGGGGGCCTTAGGAGGTACGAGCAGTACTTC.

This clonotype was seen only a few times. The chain recombines TRBV7-9 with TRBJ1-3; D uncertain. CDR1 and CDR2 from the germline V gene are SEHNR and FQNEAQ (reference sequence). The CDR3 covers 11 residues. Trimming stripped 1 base from V and 8 bases from J, with 3 bases between. As DNA, the CDR3 is TGTGCCAGCAGCTTAGTCGACACCATATATTTT. Translating gives CASSLVDTIYF.

The chain links TRBV9 to TRBJ2-7, with TRBD1 matching 7 bases. From germline, CDR1 is SGDLS and CDR2 YYNGEE. The V gene end was trimmed by 2 bases and the J gene end by 6 bases; junction bases not matched to a gene: 5. The CDR3 is 13 amino acids. This CDR3 is CASSVRQGAEQYF. The CDR3 bases are TGTGCCAGCAGCGTCCGACAGGGCGCCGAGCAGTACTTC.

This clonotype has only a few counts. The chain links TRBV7-2 to TRBJ2-6; weak D call: TRBD1 (6 bases). Trimming left V 5 bases short and J 2 bases short, with 16 bases between. Looked up from germline, CDR1 is SGHTA and CDR2 is FQGNSA. The CDR3 length is 17 residues. DNA for the CDR3: TGTGCCAGCAGCACTAGGGACAAAATTCCTGGGGCCAACGTCCTGACTTTC. This encodes CASSTRDKIPGANVLTF.

This clonotype was seen a handful of times. The chain recombines TRBV11-2 with TRBJ2-1; either TRBD1 or TRBD2 may fit D (5 bases each). This CDR3 contains 15 residues. The V gene lost 4 bases and the J gene lost 7 bases, with 17 bases spanning the gap. Germline CDR1 reads SGHAT; CDR2 reads FQNNGV. The CDR3 region is CASSSKGPAANEQFF. The CDR3 DNA reads TGTGCCAGCAGCTCGAAGGGACCGGCGGCGAATGAGCAGTTCTTC.

In its sample, this clonotype was seen a few times. The J gene is TRBJ2-7, the V gene TRBV5-1; D tentatively fits TRBD1 or TRBD2 (5 bases each). Per germline, CDR1 SGHRS and CDR2 YFSETQ. V dropped 5 bases and J dropped 3 bases, with 15 bases sitting between them. The length of the CDR3 is 14 residues. CDR3 region: CASRVGGSLYEQYF. CDR3 nucleotides: TGCGCCAGCAGGGTTGGGGGTTCCCTCTACGAGCAGTACTTC.

The CDR3 region is CSASGRGWQPQHF. The CDR3 region has the DNA TGCAGTGCTAGTGGCAGGGGATGGCAGCCCCAGCATTTT. This chain joins TRBV20-1 and TRBJ1-5, with TRBD1 as a possible D gene (6 bases). V lost 3 bases and J lost 7, with 13 bases in between. The germline gives CDR1 DFQATT, CDR2 SNEGSKA (reference sequence). CDR3 size: 13 residues.

In this sample, this clonotype turned up a few times. The chain recombines TRBV12-3 or TRBV12-4 with TRBJ2-1; TRBD1 agrees at 9 bases. J gave up 10 bases and V 3 bases, and 7 bases lay outside the gene matches. This CDR3 contains 14 residues. CDR3 loop: CASSLRTGELEQFF. The CDR3 nucleotides read TGTGCCAGCAGTTTGAGGACAGGGGAATTGGAGCAGTTCTTC.

This clonotype was observed once. The chain uses TRBV10-3 and TRBJ2-7; no clear D gene. Germline V lookup: CDR1 ENHRY, CDR2 SYGVKD. V shed 3 bases and J shed 2 bases, with 11 bases lying between them. This CDR3 spans 14 amino acids. The CDR3, as DNA: TGTGCCATCAGTGACTTGACGCAAACCTACGAGCAGTACTTC. It specifies CAISDLTQTYEQYF.

This chain uses TRBV5-1 with TRBJ1-4, with D tentatively TRBD1 (5 bases). Germline CDR1 SGHRS, CDR2 YFSETQ. The V end was cut by 0 bases, the J end by 8 bases, with 14 bases between. The length of the CDR3 is 15 residues. CDR3 amino acids: CASSLVGQGDEKLFF. In DNA form, the CDR3 reads TGCGCCAGCAGCTTGGTCGGGCAAGGGGACGAAAAACTGTTTTTT.

This clonotype has a handful of counts. The chain links TRBV29-1 to TRBJ1-1; D uncertain. The CDR3 extends over 12 amino acids. V was clipped by 4 bases and J by 3 bases, with 9 bases between them. In germline, CDR1 is SQVTM, CDR2 ANQGSEA. The CDR3 protein is CSVGDGHTEAFF. In nucleotides, the CDR3 is TGCAGCGTTGGAGACGGTCACACTGAAGCTTTCTTT.

The V gene is TRBV20-1, the J gene TRBJ2-7; D perhaps matches TRBD1 (6 bases). Trimming stripped 1 base from V and 3 bases from J, with 16 bases between. Germline V gives CDR1 DFQATT, CDR2 SNEGSKA (reference sequence). The CDR3 has 15 amino acids. The CDR3 here is CSARVRQVPDYEQYF. CDR3 nucleotides: TGCAGTGCTAGAGTCCGACAGGTCCCGGACTACGAGCAGTACTTC.

The chain has TRBV25-1 and TRBJ2-3, with TRBD2 matching 7 bases. Losses at the gene ends were 4 bases for V and 5 bases for J; bases not matched to a gene: 6. CDR3 length: 14 residues. CDR1 is MGHDK, CDR2 SYGVNS, per germline. Here the CDR3 reads CASSARGDGDTQYF. The CDR3 DNA follows: TGTGCCAGCAGTGCCCGGGGGGATGGAGATACGCAGTATTTT.

The CDR3 is CATSDWGTGAPYNEQFF. The CDR3 DNA is TGTGCCACCAGTGATTGGGGGACAGGGGCCCCCTACAATGAGCAGTTCTTC. This rearrangement joins TRBV24-1 to TRBJ2-1; 10 bases agree with TRBD1. This CDR3 spans 17 amino acids. Trimming at V came to 2 bases and at J to 2 bases, leaving 5 bases not matched to a gene. CDR1 is KGHDR, CDR2 SFDVKD, per germline.

The chain combines TRBV9 with TRBJ2-3; no firm D call. The CDR3 totals 14 residues. Germline values: CDR1 SGDLS, CDR2 YYNGEE. V lost 0 bases, J lost 5 bases, and 10 bases lay in between. The CDR3 nucleotides are TGTGCCAGCAGCGTAGATCTCCTATTAGATACGCAGTATTTT. This gives the protein CASSVDLLLDTQYF.

This clonotype was picked up a small number of times. The V and J genes are TRBV15 and TRBJ2-3; D remains unclear. Trimming cost V 0 bases and J 3 bases, with 4 bases left between them. The V gene's germline CDR1 is LNHNV and CDR2 YYDKDF (reference sequence). The CDR3 runs 13 residues. This CDR3 is CATSRDLTDTQYF. CDR3 sequence (DNA): TGTGCCACCAGCAGAGATTTAACAGATACGCAGTATTTT.

CDR3 nucleotide sequence: TGTGCCAGCAGCCTCATCTCAGGGCCGGAGACCCAGTACTTC. Translated, it gives CASSLISGPETQYF. This sequence joins TRBV7-8 and TRBJ2-5; a weak D match, TRBD1 (5 bases). The V end was cut by 5 bases, the J end by 5 bases, with 15 bases between. The germline CDR1 and CDR2 sequences are SGHVS and FQNEAQ. CDR3 size: 14 residues. Variable domain in full (rest from reference TRBV7-8 and TRBJ2-5): GAGVSQSPRYKVAKRGQDVALRCDPISGHVSLFWYQQALGQGPEFLTYFQNEAQLDKSGLPSDRFFAERPEGSVSTLKIQRTQQEDSAVYLCASSLISGPETQYFGPGTRLLVL.

The rearrangement joins TRBV7-6 to TRBJ2-3; no clear D. This CDR3 is built from 16 residues. Germline V gene sequence: CDR1 SGHVS, CDR2 FNYEAQ. The V end lost 0 bases, the J end lost 2 bases, and 12 bases lay between the germline ends. In DNA, the CDR3 is TGTGCCAGCAGCTTAGCGGGCCGCCCAAACACAGATACGCAGTATTTT. Translation: CASSLAGRPNTDTQYF.

This clonotype was found a few times. The CDR3 sequence: CASRRQRPSQETQYF. Here the CDR3 DNA reads TGTGCCAGCCGGAGACAGAGACCGTCCCAAGAGACCCAGTACTTC. The chain recombines TRBV2 with TRBJ2-5; a possible D gene is TRBD1 (5 bases). Germline lookup yields CDR1 SNHLY and CDR2 FYNNEI. With 8 bases removed from V and 1 base from J, the gap between germline ends came to 17 bases. The CDR3 is 15 residues long.

This clonotype was counted ten times or more. The chain has TRBV29-1 and TRBJ2-7; 7 bases match TRBD2. The CDR3 spans 14 residues. Germline V gene lookup returns CDR1 SQVTM and CDR2 ANQGSEA. V shed 2 bases, J shed 2 bases, and the junction held 6 bases outside the gene matches. CDR3 sequence (DNA): TGCAGCGTTGAAACGGGGGGTACACCCTACGAGCAGTACTTC. It translates to CSVETGGTPYEQYF.

This clonotype appeared a few times. V usage is TRBV12-3 or TRBV12-4 and J usage is TRBJ2-7, with 7 bases identical to TRBD1. This CDR3 region has 17 residues. V was clipped by 5 bases and J by 5 bases; unmatched bases: 18. CDR3 region: CASSGGLYGTVPHEQYF. In DNA, the CDR3 is TGTGCCAGCAGTGGCGGGTTATATGGGACAGTTCCTCACGAGCAGTACTTC.

The chain recombines TRBV5-1 with TRBJ1-4; possible D gene TRBD1, 6 bases. CDR1 and CDR2 (germline): SGHRS, YFSETQ. The V and J ends lost 4 bases and 0 bases respectively, with 25 bases between them. There are 20 residues in the CDR3. Written as DNA, the CDR3 is TGCGCCAGCAGCCGCCGGACAGCATCGGTCGGGGCGTCAACTAATGAAAAACTGTTTTTT. Protein: CASSRRTASVGASTNEKLFF.

In this sample, this clonotype turned up a few times. The CDR3 sequence is CSARDIGRGGLEQYF. The CDR3 nucleotides are TGCAGTGCTAGAGATATCGGACGCGGGGGACTCGAGCAGTACTTC. The chain links TRBV20-1 to TRBJ2-7; 7 bases match TRBD2. The CDR3 is 15 residues long. With V trimmed by 0 bases and J by 6 bases, 11 bases remained unmatched. Germline V lookup: CDR1 DFQATT, CDR2 SNEGSKA (reference sequence).

The table lists this clonotype with a few counts. The chain combines TRBV20-1 with TRBJ2-3; D gene uncertain. This CDR3 is built from 14 residues. Germline CDR1 reads DFQATT; CDR2 reads SNEGSKA (reference sequence). Trimming removed 6 bases at V and 1 base at J, with 14 bases between. The CDR3 DNA follows: TGCAGTGCGTCAGTCACCTCCGGCACAGATACGCAGTATTTT. Protein product: CSASVTSGTDTQYF.

The chain joins TRBV9 to TRBJ2-1; D may be TRBD1 or TRBD2 (6 bases each). The CDR3 is 16 residues long. In germline, CDR1 is SGDLS, CDR2 YYNGEE. V lost 0 bases and J lost 2, with 12 bases in between. CDR3 nucleotide sequence: TGTGCCAGCAGCGTAGAAAAACGGGGGCCCTACAATGAGCAGTTCTTC. It is translated as CASSVEKRGPYNEQFF.

In this sample, this clonotype turned up once. The chain joins TRBV10-3 to TRBJ1-5, with 9 bases identical to TRBD1. The CDR3 is made up of 14 amino acids. The V gene end was trimmed by 4 bases and the J gene end by 4 bases; junction bases not matched to a gene: 2. Germline loops: CDR1 ENHRY, CDR2 SYGVKD. The CDR3, as DNA: TGTGCCATCAGTGCCGGGACAGGGAATCAGCCCCAGCATTTT. Translating it yields CAISAGTGNQPQHF.

The V gene is TRBV24-1, the J gene TRBJ2-7, with unresolved D. The CDR3 is 13 residues long. Germline V gene lookup returns CDR1 KGHDR and CDR2 SFDVKD. The V gene lost 3 bases and the J gene lost 0 bases, with 5 bases spanning the gap. The CDR3 DNA reads TGTGCCACCAGTGATCCTGCCTCCTACGAGCAGTACTTC. Translating gives CATSDPASYEQYF.